Below, 11 T cell receptor beta chains from the same sample are listed, as sequenced in a study of blood T cell repertoires in COVID-19. Sequenced by immunoSEQ multiplex PCR; TCRdb stores in-frame clones only, minus some. Found here are 150,000 to 200,000 clones, under 85% of them singletons; the top ten hold 6.5% to 8.5%. The sequenced sample was peripheral blood. The origin of the receptors is a woman aged 65 to 85 with COVID-19, enrolled during active disease.

V is TRBV2 and J is TRBJ2-1, with 10 bases lining up with TRBD2. The CDR3 consists of 17 residues. The ends lost 6 bases at V and 2 bases at J; junction bases unmatched: 10. Looked up from germline, CDR1 is SNHLY and CDR2 is FYNNEI. CDR3 DNA: TGTGCCAGCAGCTACCTAGCGGGAGACGCCACCTACAATGAGCAGTTCTTC. Translating gives CASSYLAGDATYNEQFF.

The V call is TRBV3-1 (or the pseudogene TRBV3-2), the J call TRBJ2-5; 7 positions agree with TRBD1. Trimming cost V 4 bases and J 4 bases; bases outside gene matches: 6. The CDR3 runs to 14 residues. Germline-derived CDR1 and CDR2 are LGHDT and YNNKEL (reference sequence). The CDR3 nucleotides read TGTGCCAGCAGCCCAACAGGGGCGGGAGAGACCCAGTACTTC. This translates into CASSPTGAGETQYF.

The chain has TRBV5-8 and TRBJ1-6; TRBD1 might be the D (6 bases). Germline V gene lookup returns CDR1 SGHTS and CDR2 YDEGEE. This CDR3 is built from 15 residues. Trimming left V 0 bases short and J 13 bases short, with 17 bases between. The CDR3 reads CASSLDRAASFPLHF. CDR3 coding DNA: TGTGCCAGCAGCTTGGACAGGGCCGCGAGCTTCCCCCTCCACTTT.

The chain uses TRBV5-4 and TRBJ2-5; 10 bases fit TRBD1. The junction had 22 bases not matched to a gene; V was cut back by 4 bases and J by 7 bases. The CDR3 is 19 amino acids. From germline, CDR1 is SGHNT and CDR2 YYREEE (reference sequence). The CDR3, as DNA: TGTGCCAGCAGCGACCGGACAGGGGGACCTATAGCTCAACCGTGGACCCAGTACTTC. This gives the protein CASSDRTGGPIAQPWTQYF.

The chain is built from TRBV5-1 and TRBJ1-5; D is undetermined. The CDR3 runs to 13 residues. Germline values: CDR1 SGHRS, CDR2 YFSETQ. V lost 4 bases and J 4 bases, leaving 9 bases between the germline ends. Here the CDR3 DNA reads TGCGCCAGCAGCCCGGACTTAAATCAGCCCCAGCATTTT. Amino acid sequence: CASSPDLNQPQHF.

The rearrangement links TRBV5-1 to TRBJ2-1; TRBD1 is a possible D gene (6 bases). Germline loops: CDR1 SGHRS, CDR2 YFSETQ. V was trimmed by 3 bases and J by 6 bases, leaving 16 bases between them. The CDR3 is made up of 15 amino acids. The DNA for the CDR3 is TGCGCCAGCAGCTACTTCAGGGGTCCCCGCAATGAGCAGTTCTTC. Translating it yields CASSYFRGPRNEQFF.

The chain has TRBV18 and TRBJ2-7, with D perhaps TRBD2 (6 bases). The CDR3 totals 17 residues. CDR1 and CDR2 (germline): KGHSH, LQKENI. Between the trimmed V and J ends, which lost 5 bases and 4 bases, there was a span of 24 bases. The CDR3 nucleotides are TGTGCCAGCTCAAGTATAGATCGTTGGAGGGCCTCTTACGAGCAGTACTTC. Residues: CASSSIDRWRASYEQYF.

The J gene is TRBJ2-5, the V gene TRBV4-3; D not certain. Germline CDR1 and CDR2: LGHNA and YSLEER. The CDR3 covers 14 residues. The V end was cut by 0 bases, the J end by 3 bases, with 8 bases between. CDR3 region: CASSQEAGEETQYF. For the CDR3, the DNA is TGCGCCAGCAGCCAAGAGGCAGGCGAAGAGACCCAGTACTTC.

The gene calls are TRBV25-1 and TRBJ1-5; possible D gene TRBD1, 6 bases. The CDR3 has 15 amino acids. In germline, CDR1 is MGHDK, CDR2 SYGVNS. V was clipped by 3 bases and J by 7 bases, with 16 bases between them. In DNA, the CDR3 is TGTGCCAGCAGTGACCAAAGGGGGTACGGGCAGCCCCAGCATTTT. Encoded protein: CASSDQRGYGQPQHF. Based on the CDR3 plus reference TRBV25-1 and TRBJ1-5, the full variable domain is EADIYQTPRYLVIGTGKKITLECSQTMGHDKMYWYQQDPGMELHLIHYSYGVNSTEKGDLSSESTVSRIRTEHFPLTLESARPSHTSQYLCASSDQRGYGQPQHFGDGTRLSIL.

In its sample, this clone was seen a few times. The chain carries TRBV4-1 and TRBJ1-3; no clear D gene. The CDR3 sequence is 15 residues long. V was cut by 1 base and J by 0 bases, with 7 bases left in between. In germline, CDR1 is MGHRA, CDR2 YSYEKL. DNA of the CDR3: TGCGCCAGCAGCCAAGGCACAGTCTCTGGAAACACCATATATTTT. It specifies CASSQGTVSGNTIYF.

This rearrangement joins TRBV6-2 or TRBV6-3 to TRBJ2-7; a possible D gene is TRBD1 (7 bases). The CDR3 loop spans 17 amino acids. Trimming took off 5 bases at V and 2 bases at J, with 22 bases between the two ends. CDR1 and CDR2 (germline): MNHEY, SVGEGT. The CDR3 bases are TGTGCCAGCAGTCGGGCTGGAGGGACAGCCGGACCCTACGAGCAGTACTTC. It translates to CASSRAGGTAGPYEQYF.